The clone carrying this T cell receptor beta chain is medium-sized within its sample. The antigen remains unidentified. In a library made to pick up alpha chains, this beta chain is a stray read with a size that means little. This record comes from a study of spatial heterogeneity in lung cancer. On the study more broadly: Across the raw uncorrected reads, a unique TCR and UMI combination was observed, on average, more than ten times.

As to time point: sample taken at primary tumor resection. Unsorted whole RNA from tumor, nontumor lung or frozen PBMC underwent sequencing. General observations from the study: The study found that expanded intratumoral alpha and beta TCR counts tracked tumor mutation counts. Ubiquitous nonsynonymous mutations were tracked by counts of ubiquitous expanded TCRs, and regional ones by counts of regional expanded TCRs.

Every TCR cDNA molecule carried a tag that served as a unique molecular identifier. Via MiXCR, TCRdb re-called the 5' RACE reads, giving one row per CDR3 protein. The sample lists around 1,300 distinct CDR3 sequences; 15% to 19% were seen once. The sample was lung tumor tissue, taken at surgery. The clonotype comes from a male donor with early-stage non-small cell lung cancer.

Here the CDR3 DNA reads TGTGCCTTCAGGGGAGGGTACACTGAAGCTTTCTTT. Its protein is CAFRGGYTEAFF. This chain uses TRBV13 with TRBJ1-1, with TRBD1 as a possible D gene (6 bases). V lost 11 bases and J 3 bases, leaving 13 bases between the germline ends. Germline V gives CDR1 PRHDT, CDR2 FYEKMQ (reference sequence). This CDR3 has 12 amino acids.